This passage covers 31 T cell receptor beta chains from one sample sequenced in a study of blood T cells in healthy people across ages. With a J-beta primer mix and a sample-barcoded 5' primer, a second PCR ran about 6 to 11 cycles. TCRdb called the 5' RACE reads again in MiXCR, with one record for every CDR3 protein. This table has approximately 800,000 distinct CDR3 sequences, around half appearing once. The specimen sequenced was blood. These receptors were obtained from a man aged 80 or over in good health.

CDR3 protein: CASSFRVNVNTEAFF. The DNA for the CDR3 is TGTGCCAGCAGCTTTCGGGTTAACGTGAACACTGAAGCTTTCTTT. The chain recombines TRBV7-2 with TRBJ1-1; D ambiguous. This CDR3 has 15 amino acids. Trimming cost V 3 bases and J 0 bases, with 11 bases left between them. Germline assignment: CDR1 SGHTA and CDR2 FQGNSA.

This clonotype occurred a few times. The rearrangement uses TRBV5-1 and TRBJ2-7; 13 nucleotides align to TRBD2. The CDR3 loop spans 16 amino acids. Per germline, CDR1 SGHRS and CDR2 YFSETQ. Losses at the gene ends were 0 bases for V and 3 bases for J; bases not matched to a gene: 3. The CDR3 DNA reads TGCGCCAGCAGCTTGGAGACTAGCGGGGGGATCTACGAGCAGTACTTC. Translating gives CASSLETSGGIYEQYF.

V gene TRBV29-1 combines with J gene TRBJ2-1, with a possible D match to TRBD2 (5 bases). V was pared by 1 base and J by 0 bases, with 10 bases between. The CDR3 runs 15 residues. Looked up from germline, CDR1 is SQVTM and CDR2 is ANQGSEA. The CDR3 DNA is TGCAGCGTTGAAGTATGGGAGAGCTCCTACAATGAGCAGTTCTTC. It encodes CSVEVWESSYNEQFF.

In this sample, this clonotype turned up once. CDR3 sequence (DNA): TGTGCCAGCAGCTTTGGTTCAACTAATGAAAAACTGTTTTTT. This translates into CASSFGSTNEKLFF. J is TRBJ1-4 and V is TRBV7-2; no clear D gene. This CDR3 is 14 amino acids long. V shed 3 bases and J shed 0 bases, with 5 bases lying between them. Germline CDR1 and CDR2: SGHTA and FQGNSA.

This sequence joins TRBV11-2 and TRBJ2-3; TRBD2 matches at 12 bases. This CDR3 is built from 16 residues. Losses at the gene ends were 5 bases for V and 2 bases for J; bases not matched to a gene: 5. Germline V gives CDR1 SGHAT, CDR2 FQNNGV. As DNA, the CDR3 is TGTGCCAGCAGCCATTGGACTAGCGGGGTCACAGATACGCAGTATTTT. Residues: CASSHWTSGVTDTQYF. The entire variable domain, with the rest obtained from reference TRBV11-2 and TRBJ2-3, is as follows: EAGVAQSPRYKIIEKRQSVAFWCNPISGHATLYWYQQILGQGPKLLIQFQNNGVVDDSQLPKDRFSAERLKGVDSTLKIQPAKLEDSAVYLCASSHWTSGVTDTQYFGPGTRLTVL.

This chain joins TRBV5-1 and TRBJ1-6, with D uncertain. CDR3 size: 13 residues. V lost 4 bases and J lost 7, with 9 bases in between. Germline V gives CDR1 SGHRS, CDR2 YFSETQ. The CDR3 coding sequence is TGCGCCAGCAGCGTGGGAGCGAATTCACCCCTCCACTTT. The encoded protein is CASSVGANSPLHF.

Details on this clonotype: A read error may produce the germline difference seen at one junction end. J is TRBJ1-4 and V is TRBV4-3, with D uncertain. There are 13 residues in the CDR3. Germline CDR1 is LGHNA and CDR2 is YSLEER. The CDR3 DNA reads TGCGCCAGCAGCTTAGCCGTAGGAGAAAAACCGTTTTTT. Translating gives CASSLAVGEKPFF.

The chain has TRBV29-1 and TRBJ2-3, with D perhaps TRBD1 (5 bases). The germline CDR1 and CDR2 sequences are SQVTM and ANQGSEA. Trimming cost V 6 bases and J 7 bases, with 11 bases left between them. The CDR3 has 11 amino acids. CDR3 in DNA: TGCAGCGTCGATGGACAACATACGCAGTATTTT. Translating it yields CSVDGQHTQYF.

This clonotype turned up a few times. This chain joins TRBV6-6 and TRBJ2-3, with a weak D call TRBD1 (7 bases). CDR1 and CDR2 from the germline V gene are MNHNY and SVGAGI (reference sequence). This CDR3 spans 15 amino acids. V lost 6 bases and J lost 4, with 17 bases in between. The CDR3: CASRPLQGGADTQYF. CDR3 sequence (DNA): TGTGCCAGCAGACCCCTTCAGGGGGGCGCAGATACGCAGTATTTT.

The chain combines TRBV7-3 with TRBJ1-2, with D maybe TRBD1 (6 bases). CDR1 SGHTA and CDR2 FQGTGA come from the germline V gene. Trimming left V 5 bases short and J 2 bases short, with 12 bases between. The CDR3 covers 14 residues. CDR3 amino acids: CASSGPDRNYGYTF. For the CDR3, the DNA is TGTGCCAGCAGCGGACCCGACAGGAACTATGGCTACACCTTC.

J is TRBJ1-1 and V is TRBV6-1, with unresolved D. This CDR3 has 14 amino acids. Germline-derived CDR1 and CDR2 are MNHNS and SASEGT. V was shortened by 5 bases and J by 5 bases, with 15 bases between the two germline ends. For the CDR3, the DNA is TGTGCCAGCAGTAGAGAGATGGGAAGGACTGAAGCTTTCTTT. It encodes CASSREMGRTEAFF.

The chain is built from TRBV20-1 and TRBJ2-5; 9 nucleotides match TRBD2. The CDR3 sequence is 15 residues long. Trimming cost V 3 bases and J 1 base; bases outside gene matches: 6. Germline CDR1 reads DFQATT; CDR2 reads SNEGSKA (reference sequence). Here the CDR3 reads CSARLSSGTQETQYF. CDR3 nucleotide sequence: TGCAGTGCTAGGCTTTCTAGCGGGACCCAAGAGACCCAGTACTTC.

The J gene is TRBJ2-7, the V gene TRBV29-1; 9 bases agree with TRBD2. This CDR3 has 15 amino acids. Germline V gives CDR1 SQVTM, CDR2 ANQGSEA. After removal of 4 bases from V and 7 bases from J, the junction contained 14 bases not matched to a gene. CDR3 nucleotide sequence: TGCAGCGTTGGTAGACTAGCGGAGGAGTACAATGAGCAGTACTTC. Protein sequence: CSVGRLAEEYNEQYF.

The DNA of the CDR3 is TGTGCCAGCAGCTTAGCAGGACTCCATGAGCAGTTCTTC. It specifies CASSLAGLHEQFF. The V and J genes are TRBV7-9 and TRBJ2-1; tentative D call: TRBD2 (5 bases). CDR3 size: 13 residues. Germline V gives CDR1 SEHNR, CDR2 FQNEAQ (reference sequence). Trimming pared 0 bases from V and 8 bases from J, leaving 8 bases between. Together with reference TRBV7-9 and TRBJ2-1, the CDR3 gives the full variable domain: DTGVSQNPRHKITKRGQNVTFRCDPISEHNRLYWYRQTLGQGPEFLTYFQNEAQLEKSRLLSDRFSAERPKGSFSTLEIQRTEQGDSAMYLCASSLAGLHEQFFGPGTRLTVL.

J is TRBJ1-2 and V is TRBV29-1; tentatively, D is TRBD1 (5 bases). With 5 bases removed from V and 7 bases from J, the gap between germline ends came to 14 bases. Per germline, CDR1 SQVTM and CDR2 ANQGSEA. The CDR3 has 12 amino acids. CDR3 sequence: CSVFAGTGGYTF. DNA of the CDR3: TGCAGCGTTTTTGCAGGGACGGGTGGCTACACCTTC.

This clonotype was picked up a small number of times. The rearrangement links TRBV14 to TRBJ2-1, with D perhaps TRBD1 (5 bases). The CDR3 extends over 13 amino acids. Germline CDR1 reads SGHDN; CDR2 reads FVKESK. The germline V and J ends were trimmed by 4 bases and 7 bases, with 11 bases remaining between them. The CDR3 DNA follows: TGTGCCAGCAGCCTTCAACCAGGGAATGAGCAGTTCTTC. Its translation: CASSLQPGNEQFF.

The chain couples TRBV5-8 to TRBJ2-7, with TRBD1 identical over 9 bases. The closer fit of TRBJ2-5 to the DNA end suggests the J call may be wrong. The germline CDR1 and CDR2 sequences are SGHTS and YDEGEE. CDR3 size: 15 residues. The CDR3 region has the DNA TGTGCCAGCAGCTTCGGGACAGGGACACAAGAGACCCAGTACTTC. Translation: CASSFGTGTQETQYF.

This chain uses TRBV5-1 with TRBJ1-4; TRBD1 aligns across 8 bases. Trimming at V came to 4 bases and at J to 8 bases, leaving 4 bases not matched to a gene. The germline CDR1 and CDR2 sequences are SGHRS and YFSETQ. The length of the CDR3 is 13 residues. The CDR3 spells CASSPGQAEKLFF. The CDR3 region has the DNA TGCGCCAGCAGCCCGGGACAGGCGGAAAAACTGTTTTTT.

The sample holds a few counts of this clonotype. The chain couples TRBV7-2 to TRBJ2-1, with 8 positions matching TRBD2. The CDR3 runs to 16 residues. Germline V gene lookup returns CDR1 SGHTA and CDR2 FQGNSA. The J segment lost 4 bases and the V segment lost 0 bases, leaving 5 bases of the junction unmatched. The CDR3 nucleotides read TGTGCCAGCAGCTTAGCGCCTGGCGGGAGGTACAATGAGCAGTTCTTC. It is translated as CASSLAPGGRYNEQFF.

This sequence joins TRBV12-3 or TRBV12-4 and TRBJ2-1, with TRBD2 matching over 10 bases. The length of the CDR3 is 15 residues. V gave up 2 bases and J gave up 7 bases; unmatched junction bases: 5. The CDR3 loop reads CASSLSLAGVNEQFF. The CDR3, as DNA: TGTGCCAGCAGTTTAAGTCTAGCGGGAGTGAATGAGCAGTTCTTC.

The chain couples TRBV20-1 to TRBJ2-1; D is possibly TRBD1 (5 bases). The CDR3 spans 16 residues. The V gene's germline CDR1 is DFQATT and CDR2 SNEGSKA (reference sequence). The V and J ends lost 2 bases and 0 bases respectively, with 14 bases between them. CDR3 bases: TGCAGTGCTAGAAAGATTGGACACCCCTCCTACAATGAGCAGTTCTTC. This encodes CSARKIGHPSYNEQFF.

CDR3 nucleotide sequence: TGCAGCGTTGAAGAGGGAGCGTTTGGGACCGGGGAGCTGTTTTTT. It specifies CSVEEGAFGTGELFF. The genes are TRBV29-1 and TRBJ2-2, with D maybe TRBD2 (5 bases). The CDR3 extends over 15 amino acids. V was cut by 0 bases and J by 5 bases, with 13 bases left in between. Germline loops: CDR1 SQVTM, CDR2 ANQGSEA.

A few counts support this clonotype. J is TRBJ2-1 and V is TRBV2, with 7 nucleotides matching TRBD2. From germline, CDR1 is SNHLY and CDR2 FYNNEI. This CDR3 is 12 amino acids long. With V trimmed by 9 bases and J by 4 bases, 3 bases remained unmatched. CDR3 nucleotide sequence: TGTGCCAGGGGGACTACTTACAATGAGCAGTTCTTC. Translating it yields CARGTTYNEQFF.

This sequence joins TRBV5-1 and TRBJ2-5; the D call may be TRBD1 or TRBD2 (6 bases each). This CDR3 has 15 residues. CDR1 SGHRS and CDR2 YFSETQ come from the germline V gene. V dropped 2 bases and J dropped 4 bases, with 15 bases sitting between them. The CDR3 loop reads CASSFSQGGTETQYF. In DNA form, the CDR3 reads TGCGCCAGCAGCTTCTCACAGGGAGGCACAGAGACCCAGTACTTC.

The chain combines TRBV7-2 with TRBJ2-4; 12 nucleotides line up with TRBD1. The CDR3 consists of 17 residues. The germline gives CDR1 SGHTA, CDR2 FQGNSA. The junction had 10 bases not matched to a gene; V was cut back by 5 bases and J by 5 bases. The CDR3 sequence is CASSRSTGQGAENIQYF. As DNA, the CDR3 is TGTGCCAGCAGCCGATCTACGGGACAGGGGGCTGAAAACATTCAGTACTTC.

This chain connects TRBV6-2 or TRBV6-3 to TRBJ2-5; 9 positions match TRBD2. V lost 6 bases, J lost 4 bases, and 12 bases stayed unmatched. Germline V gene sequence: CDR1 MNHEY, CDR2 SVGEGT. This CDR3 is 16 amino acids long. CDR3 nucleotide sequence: TGTGCCAGCAGATGGATCGGCGGGGGGGCCGGAGAGACCCAGTACTTC. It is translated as CASRWIGGGAGETQYF.

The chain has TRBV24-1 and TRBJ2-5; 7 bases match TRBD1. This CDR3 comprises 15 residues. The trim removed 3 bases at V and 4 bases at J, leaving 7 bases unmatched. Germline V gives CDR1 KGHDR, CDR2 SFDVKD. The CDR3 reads CATSDAEGAGETQYF. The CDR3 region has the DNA TGTGCCACCAGTGATGCCGAGGGGGCAGGAGAGACCCAGTACTTC.

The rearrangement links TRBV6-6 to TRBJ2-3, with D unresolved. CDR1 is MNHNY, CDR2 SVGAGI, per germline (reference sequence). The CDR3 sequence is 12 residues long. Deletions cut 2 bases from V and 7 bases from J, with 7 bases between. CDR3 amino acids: CASSYDGYTQYF. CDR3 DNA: TGTGCCAGCAGTTACGATGGATATACGCAGTATTTT.

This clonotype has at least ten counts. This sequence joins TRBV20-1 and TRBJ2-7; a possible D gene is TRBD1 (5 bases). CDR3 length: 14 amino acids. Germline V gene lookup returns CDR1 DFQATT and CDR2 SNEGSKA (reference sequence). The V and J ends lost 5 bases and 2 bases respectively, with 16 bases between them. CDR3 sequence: CSADRQSFPYEQYF. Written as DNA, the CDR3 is TGCAGTGCTGACCGACAGTCCTTTCCCTACGAGCAGTACTTC.

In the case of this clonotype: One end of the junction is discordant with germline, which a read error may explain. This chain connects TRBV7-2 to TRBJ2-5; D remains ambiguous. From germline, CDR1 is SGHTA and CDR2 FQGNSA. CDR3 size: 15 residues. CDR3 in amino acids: CASSLATARKEAQYF. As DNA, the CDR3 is TGTGCCAGCAGCTTAGCCACAGCGAGAAAAGAGGCCCAGTACTTC.

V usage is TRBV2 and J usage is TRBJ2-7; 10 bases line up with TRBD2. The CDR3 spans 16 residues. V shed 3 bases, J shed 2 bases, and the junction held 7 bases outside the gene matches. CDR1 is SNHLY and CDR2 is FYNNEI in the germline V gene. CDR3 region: CASSDGGLAGAYEQYF. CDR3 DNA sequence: TGTGCCAGCAGTGACGGGGGCCTAGCGGGAGCCTACGAGCAGTACTTC.